This T cell receptor beta chain emerged from a study of blood T cell repertoires in COVID-19. Study details: COVID-19 samples collected from the United States, Italy and Spain covered acute and convalescent phases.

The CDR3 has 12 residues. Looked up from germline, CDR1 is SGDLS and CDR2 is YYNGEE. Trimming left V 0 bases short and J 5 bases short, with 4 bases between. Categorization into cohorts depended on clinical history that participants reported. Data came from immunoSEQ multiplex PCR; TCRdb stores just in-frame clones and leaves some out. The sample records about 280,000 clones, around nine tenths being singletons. Sequenced sample: PBMCs or T cells enriched from blood (not recorded which). The rearrangement uses TRBV9 and TRBJ2-3, with D unresolved. The sequence derives from a woman aged 55 to 70 who had recovered from COVID-19. This CDR3 reads CASSVEQDTQYF. DNA for the CDR3: TGTGCCAGCAGCGTAGAGCAAGATACGCAGTATTTT.